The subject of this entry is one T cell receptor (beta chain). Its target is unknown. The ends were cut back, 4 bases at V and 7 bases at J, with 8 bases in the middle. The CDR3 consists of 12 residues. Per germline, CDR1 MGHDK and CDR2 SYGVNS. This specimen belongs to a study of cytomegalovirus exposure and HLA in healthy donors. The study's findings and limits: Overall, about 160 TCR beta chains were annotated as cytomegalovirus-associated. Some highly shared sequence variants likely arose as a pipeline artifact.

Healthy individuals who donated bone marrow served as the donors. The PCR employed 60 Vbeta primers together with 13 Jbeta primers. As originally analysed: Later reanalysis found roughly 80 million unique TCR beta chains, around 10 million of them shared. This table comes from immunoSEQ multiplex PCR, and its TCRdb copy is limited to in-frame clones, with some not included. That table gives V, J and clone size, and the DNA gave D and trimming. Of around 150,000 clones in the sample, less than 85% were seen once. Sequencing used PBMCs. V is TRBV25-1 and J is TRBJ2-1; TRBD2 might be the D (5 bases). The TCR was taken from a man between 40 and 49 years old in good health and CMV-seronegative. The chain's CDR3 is CASSGLPNEQFF. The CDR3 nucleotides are TGTGCCAGCAGTGGACTACCAAATGAGCAGTTCTTC.